The source of this T cell receptor (beta chain) is a study of tumor-infiltrating lymphocytes in primary liver carcinoma. Germline-derived CDR1 and CDR2 are SGHDN and FVKESK. The CDR3 contains 14 residues. A primer matching the constant region was used to make TCR beta cDNA from 500 to 650 ng of total RNA. Slightly modified ARM-PCR, run as three nested multiplex PCR rounds, produced the TCR beta libraries. A C-beta reverse primer and TRBV1-TRBV30 forward primers served in each of the first two PCR rounds, at 10 cycles apiece. In TCRdb, the multiplex PCR reads were re-called with MiXCR into one record per CDR3 protein. The sample carries about 310,000 distinct CDR3 sequences, roughly 60% recorded once. A remark on this clonotype: Mismatch with germline at one junction end may stem from a read error.

Germline DNA was also extracted, while the blood RNA originated from unsorted whole blood. The chain couples TRBV14 to TRBJ2-1, with D perhaps matching TRBD1 (5 bases). This TCR was sampled from a man in his forties with primary liver carcinoma and hepatitis B virus infection. The specimen sequenced was peripheral blood. The CDR3 DNA is TGTGCCAGCAGCCGGGGCGGATGGGTGGATGAGCACTCCTTC. Its protein is CASSRGGWVDEHSF.